This T cell receptor (beta chain) was sequenced in a study of cytomegalovirus exposure and HLA in healthy donors. CDR1 and CDR2 from the germline V gene are MDHEN and SYDVKM. The CDR3 totals 14 residues. V was cut by 6 bases and J by 0 bases, with 11 bases left in between. Use of 60 Vbeta and 13 Jbeta primers characterized the PCR. Generated by immunoSEQ multiplex PCR, the TCRdb table keeps only in-frame clones and is missing some. The table records 200,000 to 250,000 clones, approximately 81% of them present only once. The receptor was derived from a woman in her fifties or sixties in good health and CMV-seropositive. Input material: PBMCs. The V and J genes are TRBV28 and TRBJ1-1; perhaps TRBD1 as D (6 bases). CDR3 loop: CASRGGTLNTEAFF. The DNA for the CDR3 is TGTGCCAGCAGGGGTGGGACATTGAACACTGAAGCTTTCTTT.